This is a list of T cell receptor beta chains from one sample in a study of CD8 T cells in Susac syndrome. TCRdb recomputed calls from the immunoSEQ multiplex PCR reads with MiXCR, one row per CDR3 protein. The sample yields about 160,000 distinct CDR3 sequences, 92% seen once. Material for sequencing was CD4+ T cells from PBMCs. These receptors were obtained from a human donor in good health. CDR3s include the opening cysteine and the closing phenylalanine or tryptophan. The D gene is left open where the match is weak. Some rows have no size entry. The others give once, few or many, or a class for an expanded clone.

j_gene | abundance | v_gene | d_gene | CDR3nt | CDR3aa
TRBJ2-5 | . | TRBV9 | . | TGTGCCAGCAGCGCAACTAGTGGAGAGACCCAGTACTTC | CASSATSGETQYF
TRBJ2-1 | . | TRBV29-1 | . | TGCAGCGTTGTCAGGGCCCCTTCTTACAATGAGCAGTTCTTC | CSVVRAPSYNEQFF
TRBJ2-2 | . | TRBV7-9 | TRBD1 | TGTGCCAGCAGGCCGGACAGGATCGTCACCGGGGAGCTGTTTTTT | CASRPDRIVTGELFF
TRBJ2-1 | . | TRBV24-1 | TRBD1 | TGTGCCACCAGTGAACCTAGGACAGGGGGCTACAATGAGCAGTTCTTC | CATSEPRTGGYNEQFF
TRBJ1-2 | . | TRBV5-1 | . | TGCGCCAGCAGCCTTGGACAGCCTCTCGGCTACACCTTC | CASSLGQPLGYTF
TRBJ2-2 | . | TRBV29-1 | . | TGCAGCGCCTTACGGGGGTTGGACACCGGGGAGCTGTTTTTT | CSALRGLDTGELFF
TRBJ1-3 | . | TRBV7-3 | . | TGTGCCAGCAGCCAAGCAGGGACGAGCTCTGGAAACACCATATATTTT | CASSQAGTSSGNTIYF
TRBJ2-7 | . | TRBV18 | TRBD2 | TGTGCCAGCTCGCGGGGACTAGCGGGAGCCATCGAGCAGTACTTC | CASSRGLAGAIEQYF
TRBJ2-5 | . | TRBV7-6 | TRBD1 | TGTGCCAGCAGCCTGACAGGGTACCAAGAGACCCAGTACTTC | CASSLTGYQETQYF
TRBJ1-6 | . | TRBV6-5 | . | TGTGCCAGCAGTTTCGACCGAAGGGGAAATTCACCCCTCCACTTT | CASSFDRRGNSPLHF
TRBJ2-7 | . | TRBV7-9 | TRBD2 | TGTGCCAGCAGCTTAGTGCGGGAGGGCTACGAGCAGTACTTC | CASSLVREGYEQYF
TRBJ2-7 | . | TRBV25-1 | . | TGTGCCAGCAGTGGGGCGCCTATCTCCTACGAGCAGTACTTC | CASSGAPISYEQYF
TRBJ2-2 | . | TRBV4-2 | TRBD2 | TGTGCCAGCAGCGGGACTAGGGAAGACGGGGAGCTGTTTTTT | CASSGTREDGELFF
TRBJ2-2 | . | TRBV5-4 | TRBD2 | TGTGCCAGCAGCATCCTAGCGGGGGGGAACACCGGGGAGCTGTTTTTT | CASSILAGGNTGELFF
TRBJ1-3 | . | TRBV7-2 | . | TGTGCCAGCAGCTCCACCGGGACGGCCACGAGCACCATATATTTT | CASSSTGTATSTIYF
TRBJ2-2 | . | TRBV7-9 | . | TGTGCCAGCAGCTTTCAGGGAGTCGGGGAGCTGTTTTTT | CASSFQGVGELFF
TRBJ1-1 | . | TRBV5-1 | . | TGCGCCAGCAGCCCACTCGGGGAACCGAACACTGAAGCTTTCTTT | CASSPLGEPNTEAFF
TRBJ2-2 | once | TRBV20-1 | . | TGCAGTGCTAGGGGTTTGGCTAACTACAACACCGGGGAGCTGTTTTTT | CSARGLANYNTGELFF
TRBJ2-7 | . | TRBV27 | . | TGTGCCAGCAGGGCCAGGGGCCCGTTAGCCTACGAGCAGTACTTC | CASRARGPLAYEQYF
TRBJ1-5 | . | TRBV2 | TRBD1 | TGTGCCAGCAGATACGACAGGGTTGGGAATCAGCCCCAGCATTTT | CASRYDRVGNQPQHF
TRBJ2-5 | once | TRBV6-2/TRBV6-3 | TRBD2 | TGTGCCAGCAGTTCATCAACCGGACTAGGATCGGAGACCCAGTACTTC | CASSSSTGLGSETQYF
TRBJ1-5 | . | TRBV19 | . | TGTGCCAGTCATCAGGGGATTGCCAATCAGCCCCAGCATTTT | CASHQGIANQPQHF
TRBJ2-7 | . | TRBV18 | . | TGTGCCAGCTCGCTGGGGGAAACCTACGAGCAGTACTTC | CASSLGETYEQYF
TRBJ2-4 | . | TRBV14 | . | TGTGCCAGCAGTCCTAAAGACAAGGACAAAAACATTCAGTACTTC | CASSPKDKDKNIQYF
TRBJ1-5 | . | TRBV18 | . | TGTGCCAGCTCACTAACCGACAGCCATAGCAATCAGCCCCAGCATTTT | CASSLTDSHSNQPQHF
TRBJ2-5 | . | TRBV20-1 | TRBD2 | TGCAGTGCTTACCCCGGGGGGGAAGAGACCCAGTACTTC | CSAYPGGEETQYF
TRBJ2-3 | . | TRBV5-1 | . | TGCGCCAGCAGCTTTAGACAGGAGCCAGATACGCAGTATTTT | CASSFRQEPDTQYF
TRBJ1-5 | once | TRBV12-3/TRBV12-4 | . | TGTGCCAGCAGCTCGCAGGGCCGGAATAGCAATCAGCCCCAGCATTTT | CASSSQGRNSNQPQHF
TRBJ2-5 | few | TRBV5-1 | . | TGCGCCAGCAGCTTACACTCTCGGGAGACCCAGTACTTC | CASSLHSRETQYF
TRBJ2-3 | . | TRBV30 | . | TGTGCCTGGAGTAGCTCGGGGACAGATACGCAGTATTTT | CAWSSSGTDTQYF
TRBJ2-1 | . | TRBV10-3 | TRBD2 | TGTGCCAATCACGGGGGGACTAGCGGGATCCCCTACAATGAGCAGTTCTTC | CANHGGTSGIPYNEQFF
TRBJ2-5 | once | TRBV7-2 | . | TGTGCCAGCAGCTCCAGGCATAGCAGTGTTGGAGAGACCCAGTACTTC | CASSSRHSSVGETQYF
TRBJ2-1 | . | TRBV24-1 | . | TGTGCCACCAGTGGCCCGAGGGGGAGCTCCTACAATGAGCAGTTCTTC | CATSGPRGSSYNEQFF
TRBJ2-3 | . | TRBV3-1 | TRBD1 | TGTGCCAGCAGCCGAGGACAGGGGCGCACAGATACGCAGTATTTT | CASSRGQGRTDTQYF
TRBJ2-3 | . | TRBV29-1 | . | TGCAGCGTTGAAGGGGGCTCTCATGCAGATACGCAGTATTTT | CSVEGGSHADTQYF